The clone carrying this TCR beta chain has a single count. The antigen is undetermined. This may come from a read error, since a much larger clone is one base off. TCRdb reprocessed the PCR reads using MiXCR. Altogether under 9,500 clones are present, approximately 30% being singletons, with the ten largest covering under 15%. The CDR3 loop spans 13 amino acids. CDR1 SGHRS and CDR2 YFSETQ come from the germline V gene. This sample is drawn from a study of metastatic and nonmetastatic thyroid tumors. Across the study: Across peripheral blood and tumor or nodule tissue samples taken from malignant and benign thyroid patients, the repertoires were compared with one another.

Findings of the study overall: Across blood and tumor, TCR beta diversity in malignant thyroid tumors was reportedly significantly higher than in benign nodules.

Thyroid surgery took place with no prior treatment in any patient. This TCR came from a female donor with papillary thyroid cancer or a benign thyroid nodule (not recorded which). Some clones in this sample may be carry-over from other donors' samples. The sequencing input was adjacent normal tissue. The chain has TRBV5-1 and TRBJ1-5, with D hard to call. The CDR3, as DNA: TGCGCCAGCGGCTTGGCGGATAATCAGCCCCAGCATTTT. Its protein is CASGLADNQPQHF.